Each of the 25 T cell receptor beta chains below was sequenced from the same sample in a study of T cells after yellow fever vaccination. TCRdb itself ran the 5' RACE reads through MiXCR, one entry per CDR3 protein. The sample carries around 500,000 distinct CDR3 sequences, about a fifth recorded once. Sequenced here: PBMCs, sampled 21 days after the first yellow fever vaccination. These receptors originate from a man younger than 35 who received the YFV17D yellow fever vaccine.

This clonotype was observed a handful of times. This rearrangement joins TRBV3-1 to TRBJ1-2; possible D gene TRBD1, 6 bases. This CDR3 has 13 residues. The germline gives CDR1 LGHDT, CDR2 YNNKEL (reference sequence). Trimming cost V 2 bases and J 4 bases, with 8 bases left between them. Written as DNA, the CDR3 is TGTGCCAGCAGCCAAAAGGGGGGCTATGGCTACACCTTC. Protein product: CASSQKGGYGYTF.

For the CDR3, the DNA is TGCAGTGCTAGAGATTGGGTGGGGGCCTCCTCGACAGATACGCAGTATTTT. Its protein is CSARDWVGASSTDTQYF. The chain uses TRBV20-1 and TRBJ2-3, with a tentative D call TRBD1 (6 bases). CDR1 is DFQATT, CDR2 SNEGSKA, per germline (reference sequence). V lost 0 bases and J lost 3, with 19 bases in between. The CDR3 loop spans 17 amino acids.

This chain joins TRBV20-1 and TRBJ1-1; 12 bases match TRBD1. Germline CDR1 and CDR2: DFQATT and SNEGSKA (reference sequence). The trim removed 6 bases at V and 4 bases at J, leaving 12 bases unmatched. The CDR3 sequence is 16 residues long. CDR3 bases: TGCAGTGCGACCGGGACAGGGGGCTCTTTGGCCACTGAAGCTTTCTTT. This sequence encodes CSATGTGGSLATEAFF.

This clonotype was counted only a few times. The rearrangement joins TRBV2 to TRBJ1-5; D perhaps matches TRBD1 (6 bases). V was trimmed by 4 bases and J by 3 bases, leaving 7 bases between them. This CDR3 region has 13 residues. Germline V gives CDR1 SNHLY, CDR2 FYNNEI. The CDR3 spells CASSGDINQPQHF. The CDR3 nucleotides are TGTGCCAGCAGTGGGGACATCAATCAGCCCCAGCATTTT.

V and J are TRBV20-1 and TRBJ1-2; 7 bases align to TRBD1. Germline V gene sequence: CDR1 DFQATT, CDR2 SNEGSKA (reference sequence). CDR3 length: 13 amino acids. Unmatched junction bases numbered 4, after V lost 5 bases and J lost 1 base. The CDR3 bases are TGCAGTGCTCTACGGGACAGTAACTATGGCTACACCTTC. As protein: CSALRDSNYGYTF.

In this sample, this clonotype turned up a few times. The chain joins TRBV6-2 or TRBV6-3 to TRBJ1-6; D unclear. The germline CDR1 and CDR2 sequences are MNHEY and SVGEGT. V lost 0 bases to trimming and J lost 10 bases, with 13 bases between them. The CDR3 sequence is 15 residues long. CDR3 loop: CASSYSPGDRSPLHF. In nucleotides, the CDR3 is TGTGCCAGCAGTTACTCGCCAGGTGATCGGTCACCCCTCCACTTT.

This clonotype was recorded a few times. This chain links TRBV7-2 with TRBJ2-2; the D is unclear. The V end lost 1 base, the J end lost 4 bases, and 13 bases lay between the germline ends. Germline V gene sequence: CDR1 SGHTA, CDR2 FQGNSA. The CDR3 sequence is 16 residues long. CDR3 region: CASSLVYRSTTGELFF. DNA for the CDR3: TGTGCCAGCAGCTTAGTTTATCGGAGTACCACCGGGGAGCTGTTTTTT.

The J gene is TRBJ2-2, the V gene TRBV6-2 or TRBV6-3; no clear D gene. CDR3 length: 15 amino acids. In germline, CDR1 is MNHEY, CDR2 SVGEGT. V was pared by 2 bases and J by 1 base, with 8 bases between. The DNA for the CDR3 is TGTGCCAGCAGTTACCGGGCGCAGAACACCGGGGAGCTGTTTTTT. Amino acid sequence: CASSYRAQNTGELFF.

This sequence joins TRBV6-1 and TRBJ2-7; tentatively, D is TRBD1 or TRBD2 (5 bases each). Germline V CDR1 and CDR2: MNHNS, SASEGT. CDR3 size: 13 residues. Deletions cut 10 bases from V and 0 bases from J, with 13 bases between. The CDR3: CAIGSRGSYEQYF. Here the CDR3 DNA reads TGTGCCATCGGCTCGAGGGGCTCCTACGAGCAGTACTTC.

The V and J genes are TRBV7-8 and TRBJ1-5, with D possibly being TRBD1 (6 bases). The V and J ends lost 5 bases and 5 bases respectively, with 10 bases between them. In germline, CDR1 is SGHVS, CDR2 FQNEAQ. CDR3 size: 13 residues. The CDR3 nucleotides are TGTGCCAGCAGCCTGGGACAACATCAGCCCCAGCATTTT. This translates into CASSLGQHQPQHF.

The chain employs TRBV28 and TRBJ1-2; TRBD1 aligns across 9 bases. This CDR3 is built from 18 residues. CDR1 is MDHEN, CDR2 SYDVKM, per germline. The V and J ends lost 1 base and 7 bases, in that order; junction bases with no gene match: 16. The CDR3 loop reads CASSLFRDRAGRESGYTF. In nucleotides, the CDR3 is TGTGCCAGCAGTTTATTCCGGGACAGGGCCGGACGAGAGAGTGGCTACACCTTC.

The chain recombines TRBV12-3 or TRBV12-4 with TRBJ2-3; D is perhaps TRBD1 (5 bases). Judging by the DNA end, TRBJ1-5 fits better; the J call may be wrong. The CDR3 runs to 14 residues. CDR3 protein: CASSFTQGTDTQHF. The CDR3 DNA reads as TGTGCCAGCAGTTTTACCCAGGGCACAGATACGCAGCATTTT.

This sequence joins TRBV7-2 and TRBJ2-1, with a possible D match to TRBD2 (6 bases). Germline CDR1 is SGHTA and CDR2 is FQGNSA. CDR3 length: 15 residues. V gave up 3 bases and J gave up 2 bases, with 11 bases separating them. CDR3 nucleotides: TGTGCCAGCAGCTTCGGGGGTCCTACCTACAATGAGCAGTTCTTC. Translation: CASSFGGPTYNEQFF.

Here the CDR3 reads CASSGRGRGLREAFF. The CDR3 coding sequence is TGTGCCAGCAGCGGCCGTGGCAGGGGGTTACGAGAGGCTTTCTTT. This rearrangement joins TRBV11-2 to TRBJ1-1, with 7 positions matching TRBD1. The germline V gene has CDR1 SGHAT and CDR2 FQNNGV. The CDR3 is 15 residues long. V lost 5 bases to trimming and J lost 11 bases; unmatched junction nucleotides: 17.

This clonotype was counted a few times. The chain couples TRBV5-1 to TRBJ2-7; maybe TRBD1 (6 bases). The CDR3 extends over 14 amino acids. Per the germline V gene, CDR1 is SGHRS and CDR2 is YFSETQ. V gave up 0 bases and J gave up 2 bases, with 9 bases separating them. The CDR3 here is CASSLETGPYEQYF. The CDR3 nucleotides read TGCGCCAGCAGCTTGGAAACAGGGCCCTACGAGCAGTACTTC.

V gene TRBV4-1 combines with J gene TRBJ2-2; TRBD1 matches 8 bases. CDR3 length equals 15 residues. Germline CDR1 and CDR2: MGHRA and YSYEKL. Trimming took 4 bases from V and 5 from J; bases not matched to a gene: 6. As DNA, the CDR3 is TGCGCCAGCAGCCCGGACAGGGTACGGACCGGGGAGCTGTTTTTT. Its translation is CASSPDRVRTGELFF.

There are a few counts of this clonotype. The chain has TRBV6-2 or TRBV6-3 and TRBJ1-3; D may be TRBD1 (5 bases). CDR1 MNHEY and CDR2 SVGEGT come from the germline V gene. The ends were cut back, 7 bases at V and 6 bases at J, with 19 bases in the middle. This CDR3 has 15 residues. CDR3 loop: CASTLTEALENTIYF. The DNA of the CDR3 is TGTGCCAGCACTTTGACAGAAGCCTTGGAAAACACCATATATTTT.

A few counts support this clonotype. At one end, the junction sequence differs from germline, possibly due to a read error. This chain uses TRBV10-3 with TRBJ1-2; D is uncertain. Germline V gene sequence: CDR1 ENHRY, CDR2 SYGVKD. This CDR3 is 11 amino acids long. The CDR3 here is CAIDDGRRRRF. DNA of the CDR3: TGTGCCATCGATGACGGACGGCGGAGAAGGTTC.

The chain uses TRBV6-5 and TRBJ2-1; D is undetermined. This CDR3 is 15 amino acids long. The germline gives CDR1 MNHEY, CDR2 SVGAGI. The V end lost 2 bases, the J end lost 9 bases, and 17 bases lay between the germline ends. The CDR3 spells CASSYPVLGSVEQFF. The CDR3 DNA reads TGTGCCAGCAGTTACCCCGTACTGGGGTCGGTTGAGCAGTTCTTC.

The chain links TRBV5-1 to TRBJ1-2; D unresolved. CDR1 and CDR2 (germline): SGHRS, YFSETQ. V was shortened by 1 base and J by 2 bases, with 9 bases between the two germline ends. The CDR3 is made up of 14 amino acids. The DNA for the CDR3 is TGCGCCAGCAGCTTGTCCCGCGGGAACTATGGCTACACCTTC. Its translation: CASSLSRGNYGYTF.

This clonotype was seen a handful of times. This chain uses TRBV5-1 with TRBJ2-5; D may be TRBD1 (6 bases). Trimming took 3 bases from V and 2 from J, leaving 11 bases between them. This CDR3 has 14 amino acids. Germline CDR1 reads SGHRS; CDR2 reads YFSETQ. CDR3 coding DNA: TGCGCCAGCAGCTCAGGGGTACCTCAAGAGACCCAGTACTTC. It is translated as CASSSGVPQETQYF.

The chain is built from TRBV10-3 and TRBJ1-1, with TRBD1 as a possible D gene (6 bases). This CDR3 spans 14 amino acids. Trimming cost V 10 bases and J 0 bases, with 15 bases left between them. Per germline, CDR1 ENHRY and CDR2 SYGVKD. For the CDR3, the DNA is TGTGCCACCGGACAGCTGGGATTGAACACTGAAGCTTTCTTT. Amino acid sequence: CATGQLGLNTEAFF.

Only a few counts were recorded for this clonotype. The J gene is TRBJ2-2, the V gene TRBV28; either TRBD1 or TRBD2 may supply D (5 bases each). Germline lookup yields CDR1 MDHEN and CDR2 SYDVKM. V lost 6 bases, J lost 9 bases, and 8 bases lay in between. The CDR3 runs 11 residues. In DNA, the CDR3 is TGTGCCAGCAGGGGGGTGAGGGAGCTGTTTTTT. Translation gives CASRGVRELFF.

The V and J genes are TRBV27 and TRBJ2-2; perhaps TRBD2 as D (7 bases). The germline gives CDR1 MNHEY, CDR2 SMNVEV (reference sequence). V was pared by 6 bases and J by 4 bases, with 12 bases between. This CDR3 is 14 amino acids long. Here the CDR3 reads CASRAGQITGELFF. The CDR3 nucleotides are TGTGCCAGCAGAGCGGGACAAATCACCGGGGAGCTGTTTTTT.

In its sample, this clonotype was seen a few times. The chain uses TRBV7-2 and TRBJ1-2, with D perhaps TRBD1 (5 bases). Trimming pared 5 bases from V and 8 bases from J, leaving 18 bases between. CDR1 is SGHTA and CDR2 is FQGNSA in the germline V gene. The length of the CDR3 is 14 residues. Here the CDR3 DNA reads TGTGCCAGCAGCAGCCAGGGTCGGAATAACGGCTACACCTTC. Amino acids: CASSSQGRNNGYTF.